The source of this T cell receptor (beta chain) is a study of shared clonotypes between healthy human individuals. TCRdb's copy holds only in-frame clones and misses some; the assay was immunoSEQ multiplex PCR. The repertoire consists of about 2 million clones, with 85% to 95% occurring once and the leading ten covering more than 0.1%. Sequencing input: naive CD4+ T cells sorted from blood. As to subset: CD45RA+ positively selected. The source is a man aged 18 to 30 in good health.

This chain's CDR3 is CASSDGFGAQYF. CDR3 DNA sequence: TGTGCCAGCAGCGACGGGTTTGGGGCCCAGTACTTC. The chain employs TRBV7-9 and TRBJ2-5; D gene uncertain. Germline V lookup: CDR1 SEHNR, CDR2 FQNEAQ (reference sequence). V gave up 5 bases and J gave up 9 bases, with 13 bases separating them. The CDR3 spans 12 residues.